What follows is one TCR beta chain and its context. As processed by the authors: Estimated nucleated cell counts came from reference gene primer amplification. Assay used: immunoSEQ multiplex PCR; TCRdb lists only in-frame clones, some missing. D and trimming come from the DNA, and the V and J calls and clone size come from that table. The sample holds 45,000 to 50,000 clones, 83% seen once. The CDR3 sequence is 14 residues long. Deletions cut 4 bases from V and 2 bases from J, with 12 bases between. Germline loops: CDR1 SNHLY, CDR2 FYNNEI. This specimen belongs to a study of blood T cell repertoires in COVID-19. Across the study: Some COVID-19 samples were acute and others convalescent; all came from the United States, Italy and Spain. PBMCs, B-cell-depleted T cells, or T cells were the source of the cDNA or gDNA that made up the material.

The source material was peripheral blood. V is TRBV2 and J is TRBJ2-7; weak D call: TRBD2 (6 bases). This TCR was sampled from a man at least 80 years old in a cohort sampled during active COVID-19. CDR3 region: CASSVRDLAYEQYF. The CDR3 nucleotides read TGTGCCAGCAGTGTCCGGGACTTGGCCTACGAGCAGTACTTC.